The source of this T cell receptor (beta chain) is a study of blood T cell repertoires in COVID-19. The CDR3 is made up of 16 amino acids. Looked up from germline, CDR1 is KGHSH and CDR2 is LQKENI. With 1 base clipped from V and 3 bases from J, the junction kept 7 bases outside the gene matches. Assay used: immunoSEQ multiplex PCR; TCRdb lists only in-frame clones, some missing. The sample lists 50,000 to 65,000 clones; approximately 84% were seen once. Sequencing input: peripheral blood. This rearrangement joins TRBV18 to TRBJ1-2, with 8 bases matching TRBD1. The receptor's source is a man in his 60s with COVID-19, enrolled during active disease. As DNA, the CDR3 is TGTGCCAGCTCACCACGGGAGACAGGGGTTCACTATGGCTACACCTTC. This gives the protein CASSPRETGVHYGYTF.